Following are 29 T cell receptor beta chains from one sample sequenced in a study of OX40 agonist ivuxolimab in advanced cancers. Library preparation used the immunoSEQ multiplex PCR assay. TCRdb stores this immuneACCESS table with in-frame sequences only. Part of the clones is absent; in the studies checked, under half of the shortfall reflects unresolved V genes, and no reason is known for the rest. The sample table holds 70,000 to 85,000 clones, of which 85% were seen once. The ten largest clones capture approximately 6% of the sample. The sequencing used CD4+ or CD8+ T cells sorted from blood, collected in a trial of the OX40 agonist ivuxolimab. These receptors all stem from an adult with an advanced solid tumor such as melanoma, head and neck, liver or kidney cancer.

V is TRBV19 and J is TRBJ2-3; 12 nucleotides line up with TRBD2. The CDR3 totals 18 residues. The V and J ends lost 5 bases and 4 bases, in that order; junction bases with no gene match: 13. Germline V gene data show CDR1 as LNHDA and CDR2 as SQIVND (reference sequence). The CDR3 loop reads CASSSTRTSGTGADTQYF. The CDR3 nucleotides are TGTGCCAGTAGTTCTACCCGGACTAGCGGGACTGGAGCAGATACGCAGTATTTT.

The chain employs TRBV15 and TRBJ2-5; a possible D gene is TRBD2 (6 bases). The germline CDR1 and CDR2 sequences are LNHNV and YYDKDF (reference sequence). V was shortened by 5 bases and J by 5 bases, with 6 bases between the two germline ends. This CDR3 comprises 11 residues. The CDR3 region is CATSGGETQYF. The CDR3, as DNA: TGTGCCACCAGCGGGGGGGAGACCCAGTACTTC. Full variable domain (outside the CDR3, taken from reference TRBV15 and TRBJ2-5): DAMVIQNPRYQVTQFGKPVTLSCSQTLNHNVMYWYQQKSSQAPKLLFHYYDKDFNNEADTPDNFQSRRPNTSFCFLDIRSPGLGDTAMYLCATSGGETQYFGPGTRLLVL.

CDR3 nucleotide sequence: TGTGCCAGCAGCTGGGGCGGGAGAGGGTTGAATGAGCAGTTCTTC. It encodes CASSWGGRGLNEQFF. The gene calls are TRBV11-3 and TRBJ2-1; 7 bases agree with TRBD2. With 4 bases clipped from V and 7 bases from J, the junction kept 10 bases outside the gene matches. The CDR3 loop spans 15 amino acids. Germline values: CDR1 SGHNT, CDR2 YENEEA.

V gene TRBV9 combines with J gene TRBJ2-1; 11 nucleotides align to TRBD2. The CDR3 is 16 residues long. The V segment lost 4 bases and the J segment 7 bases; nucleotides outside the gene matches: 10. Germline V gene lookup returns CDR1 SGDLS and CDR2 YYNGEE. CDR3 residues: CASSLRGGLAANEQFF. The CDR3 DNA reads as TGTGCCAGCAGCCTCCGGGGGGGACTAGCGGCTAATGAGCAGTTCTTC.

This clone was seen once. This sequence joins TRBV2 and TRBJ1-5; D is ambiguous. Germline values: CDR1 SNHLY, CDR2 FYNNEI. The V end lost 6 bases, the J end lost 2 bases, and 14 bases lay between the germline ends. CDR3 length equals 15 residues. The CDR3 protein is CASRSGLSGNQPQHF. CDR3 coding DNA: TGTGCCAGCAGGTCAGGTCTATCTGGCAATCAGCCCCAGCATTTT.

The genes are TRBV5-4 and TRBJ1-5, with D unresolved. V was shortened by 5 bases and J by 0 bases, with 12 bases between the two germline ends. This CDR3 region has 15 residues. CDR1 and CDR2 from the germline V gene are SGHNT and YYREEE (reference sequence). The DNA for the CDR3 is TGTGCCAGCAGTCTCCACCCCTATAGCAATCAGCCCCAGCATTTT. Protein product: CASSLHPYSNQPQHF.

This sequence joins TRBV28 and TRBJ1-6, with TRBD1 matching 7 bases. V was pared by 3 bases and J by 9 bases, with 5 bases of the junction left unmatched. Germline V gene sequence: CDR1 MDHEN, CDR2 SYDVKM. There are 14 residues in the CDR3. The CDR3 reads CASSLGTVRSPLHF. The CDR3 nucleotides read TGTGCCAGCAGTTTGGGGACAGTACGTTCACCCCTCCACTTT.

The V call is TRBV5-1, the J call TRBJ2-1; 14 bases fit TRBD2. V trimming: 4 bases; J trimming: 8 bases; junction bases outside the gene matches: 8. In germline, CDR1 is SGHRS, CDR2 YFSETQ. The CDR3 is 16 amino acids. The CDR3 coding sequence is TGCGCCAGCAGCCCCGCGACTAGCGGGGGGGCCCATGAGCAGTTCTTC. Its translation is CASSPATSGGAHEQFF.

This chain uses TRBV15 with TRBJ2-5; TRBD1 matches 9 bases. The V and J ends lost 6 bases and 2 bases, in that order; junction bases with no gene match: 4. This CDR3 is built from 14 residues. Germline CDR1 reads LNHNV; CDR2 reads YYDKDF (reference sequence). In DNA, the CDR3 is TGTGCCACCAGTGGGGACAGGGAGCAAGAGACCCAGTACTTC. This translates into CATSGDREQETQYF.

This sequence joins TRBV9 and TRBJ2-5; the D is unclear. The V end was cut by 3 bases, the J end by 7 bases, with 10 bases between. Germline V gene lookup returns CDR1 SGDLS and CDR2 YYNGEE. The CDR3 spans 12 residues. The CDR3: CASSGPTMTQYF. The CDR3 coding sequence is TGTGCCAGCAGCGGCCCCACTATGACCCAGTACTTC.

The chain recombines TRBV28 with TRBJ2-7; 9 bases map to TRBD1. Germline V gene lookup returns CDR1 MDHEN and CDR2 SYDVKM. The CDR3 has 13 amino acids. The V and J ends lost 6 bases and 6 bases, in that order; junction bases with no gene match: 6. CDR3 residues: CASRSGTGREQYF. For the CDR3, the DNA is TGTGCCAGCAGATCCGGGACAGGGCGCGAGCAGTACTTC.

This sequence joins TRBV5-4 and TRBJ1-2; 8 bases are shared with TRBD1. The CDR3 is made up of 14 amino acids. After removal of 0 bases from V and 2 bases from J, the junction contained 0 bases not matched to a gene. Germline CDR1 reads SGHNT; CDR2 reads YYREEE (reference sequence). The CDR3: CASSLGDRNYGYTF. The CDR3 DNA reads as TGTGCCAGCAGCTTGGGGGACAGGAACTATGGCTACACCTTC.

CDR3 bases: TGCGCCAGCGGGAAGGGGGGGTCAACTAATGAAAAACTGTTTTTT. Residues: CASGKGGSTNEKLFF. This chain joins TRBV5-1 and TRBJ1-4; possibly TRBD1 for D (6 bases). Trimming took off 7 bases at V and 0 bases at J, with 13 bases between the two ends. Germline V gene lookup returns CDR1 SGHRS and CDR2 YFSETQ. The CDR3 is 15 amino acids.

This chain joins TRBV5-5 and TRBJ2-7; TRBD1 might be the D (6 bases). V lost 5 bases and J lost 3, with 18 bases in between. Germline-derived CDR1 and CDR2 are SGHKS and YYEKEE (reference sequence). The CDR3 extends over 15 amino acids. The DNA of the CDR3 is TGTGCCAGCAGGTCCTCCGGCAGGGGCCACTACGAGCAGTACTTC. Encoded protein: CASRSSGRGHYEQYF.

The rearrangement uses TRBV11-1 and TRBJ2-7, with TRBD2 matching 11 bases. Germline V gene sequence: CDR1 SGHAT, CDR2 FQDESV (reference sequence). The V gene end was trimmed by 5 bases and the J gene end by 2 bases; junction bases not matched to a gene: 2. This CDR3 is 14 amino acids long. For the CDR3, the DNA is TGTGCCAGCAGCCAGGGACTAGCGGCCTACGAGCAGTACTTC. Translated, it gives CASSQGLAAYEQYF. Full variable domain (rest looked up from reference TRBV11-1 and TRBJ2-7): EAEVAQSPRYKITEKSQAVAFWCDPISGHATLYWYRQILGQGPELLVQFQDESVVDDSQLPKDRFSAERLKGVDSTLKIQPAELGDSAMYLCASSQGLAAYEQYFGPGTRLTVT.

The chain employs TRBV28 and TRBJ1-2; the D is unclear. Trimming stripped 9 bases from V and 3 bases from J, with 11 bases between. The CDR3 sequence is 12 residues long. Per the germline V gene, CDR1 is MDHEN and CDR2 is SYDVKM. This CDR3 is CASRSQDYGYTF. In DNA, the CDR3 is TGTGCCAGTCGCTCCCAGGACTATGGCTACACCTTC.

The V call is TRBV6-5, the J call TRBJ2-2, with D possibly being TRBD1 or TRBD2 (6 bases each). Germline V gives CDR1 MNHEY, CDR2 SVGAGI. The CDR3 runs to 15 residues. V was shortened by 4 bases and J by 6 bases, with 15 bases between the two germline ends. The CDR3 is CASSSIVGGPGELFF. CDR3 DNA sequence: TGTGCCAGCAGTTCCATCGTGGGGGGCCCCGGGGAGCTGTTTTTT.

V usage is TRBV7-3 and J usage is TRBJ2-1; maybe TRBD2 (6 bases). The germline V gene has CDR1 SGHTA and CDR2 FQGTGA. The CDR3 totals 14 residues. V was clipped by 5 bases and J by 8 bases, with 16 bases between them. The CDR3 DNA reads TGTGCCAGCAGCACTACTGTCGGGAGTTATGAGCAGTTCTTC. Protein: CASSTTVGSYEQFF.

Comment on this clone: This same CDR3 is encoded by further DNA sequences in the sample. The V and J genes are TRBV18 and TRBJ1-6; possibly TRBD1 for D (5 bases). Germline V gene lookup returns CDR1 KGHSH and CDR2 LQKENI. The ends were cut back, 3 bases at V and 7 bases at J, with 7 bases in the middle. The CDR3 runs 13 residues. The CDR3 loop reads CASSPDRNSPLHF. The CDR3 nucleotides are TGTGCCAGCTCACCCGACAGAAATTCACCCCTCCACTTT.

The CDR3 sequence: CASSPSTGGFNNEQFF. The CDR3 bases are TGTGCCAGCTCACCAAGCACAGGGGGTTTCAACAATGAGCAGTTCTTC. The chain joins TRBV18 to TRBJ2-1, with TRBD1 matching 8 bases. CDR3 size: 16 residues. With 2 bases clipped from V and 5 bases from J, the junction kept 8 bases outside the gene matches. Germline V CDR1 and CDR2: KGHSH, LQKENI.

The rearrangement joins TRBV7-8 to TRBJ2-7, with D possibly TRBD2 on 5 matching bases. Germline V gene data show CDR1 as SGHVS and CDR2 as FQNEAQ. The CDR3 spans 11 residues. Trimming pared 4 bases from V and 9 bases from J, leaving 10 bases between. CDR3 nucleotide sequence: TGTGCCAGCAGCTCCGGACTCCCGCAGTACTTC. Its translation: CASSSGLPQYF.

The rearrangement joins TRBV5-1 to TRBJ2-5, with TRBD2 matching over 9 bases. The CDR3 consists of 15 residues. V dropped 1 base and J dropped 2; count of bases not matched to a gene: 3. Germline loops: CDR1 SGHRS, CDR2 YFSETQ. The CDR3 bases are TGCGCCAGCAGCTTGATGGCGGGGGGGCAAGAGACCCAGTACTTC. Translating gives CASSLMAGGQETQYF.

This clone was counted at least ten times. V is TRBV6-4 and J is TRBJ2-3; 10 bases align to TRBD1. This CDR3 is 15 amino acids long. CDR1 is MRHNA and CDR2 is SNTAGT in the germline V gene. The J segment lost 1 base and the V segment lost 2 bases, leaving 0 bases of the junction unmatched. The CDR3 DNA follows: TGTGCCAGCAGTGACGGGACAGGGGGCACAGATACGCAGTATTTT. Translation gives CASSDGTGGTDTQYF.

The rearrangement uses TRBV9 and TRBJ2-7, with 10 bases lining up with TRBD2. The CDR3 contains 15 residues. Trimming at V came to 0 bases and at J to 5 bases, leaving 5 bases not matched to a gene. Germline CDR1 SGDLS, CDR2 YYNGEE. The CDR3 region has the DNA TGTGCCAGCAGCGTAGAGGGACTAGCGTTTGACGAGCAGTACTTC. It specifies CASSVEGLAFDEQYF.

The chain combines TRBV30 with TRBJ2-7, with 7 bases matching TRBD1. The CDR3 runs to 15 residues. CDR1 and CDR2 from the germline V gene are GTSNPN and SVGIG (reference sequence). The junction had 8 bases not matched to a gene; V was cut back by 1 base and J by 2 bases. The CDR3 sequence is CAWSGSQGLAYEQYF. In nucleotides, the CDR3 is TGTGCCTGGAGTGGGTCACAGGGGTTAGCCTACGAGCAGTACTTC.

V is TRBV7-2 and J is TRBJ2-5; D remains unclear. Germline lookup yields CDR1 SGHTA and CDR2 FQGNSA. Deletions cut 5 bases from V and 6 bases from J, with 10 bases between. The CDR3 runs 12 residues. This chain's CDR3 is CASSPPAQTQYF. Written as DNA, the CDR3 is TGTGCCAGCAGCCCCCCCGCGCAGACCCAGTACTTC.

The chain carries TRBV18 and TRBJ1-2; D may be TRBD1 (5 bases). Trimming pared 8 bases from V and 8 bases from J, leaving 24 bases between. The CDR3 is made up of 15 amino acids. Germline CDR1 reads KGHSH; CDR2 reads LQKENI. CDR3 sequence (DNA): TGTGCCAGCCAATCGTTGGGGGGAAGTTTGGAAGGCTACACCTTC. Translated: CASQSLGGSLEGYTF.

The table lists this clone with a count of one. The chain uses TRBV10-3 and TRBJ1-4, with 7 bases identical to TRBD1. V dropped 2 bases and J dropped 7; count of bases not matched to a gene: 7. CDR1 is ENHRY, CDR2 SYGVKD, per germline. The CDR3 contains 15 residues. The CDR3 nucleotides are TGTGCCATCAGTGAGAACCAGGGGGTGGGTGAAAAACTGTTTTTT. This codes for CAISENQGVGEKLFF.

The V gene is TRBV7-8, the J gene TRBJ2-7; D remains ambiguous. Looked up from germline, CDR1 is SGHVS and CDR2 is FQNEAQ. Trimming shortened V by 1 base and J by 5 bases, and 12 bases separated the two germline ends. This CDR3 is 14 amino acids long. The DNA for the CDR3 is TGTGCCAGCAGCTTAGTGGGAAGGGCCCACGAGCAGTACGTC. Translation: CASSLVGRAHEQYV.